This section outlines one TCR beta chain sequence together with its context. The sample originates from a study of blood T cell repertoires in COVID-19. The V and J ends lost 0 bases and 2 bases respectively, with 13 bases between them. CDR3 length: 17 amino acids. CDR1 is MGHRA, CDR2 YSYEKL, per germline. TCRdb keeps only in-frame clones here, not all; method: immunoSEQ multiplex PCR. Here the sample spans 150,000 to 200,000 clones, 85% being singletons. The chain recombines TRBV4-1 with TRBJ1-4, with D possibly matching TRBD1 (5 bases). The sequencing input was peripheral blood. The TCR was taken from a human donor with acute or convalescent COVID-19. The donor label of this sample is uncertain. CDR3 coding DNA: TGCGCCAGCAGCCAAGAGGAAGGAAAGGGGACTAATGAAAAACTGTTTTTT. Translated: CASSQEEGKGTNEKLFF.